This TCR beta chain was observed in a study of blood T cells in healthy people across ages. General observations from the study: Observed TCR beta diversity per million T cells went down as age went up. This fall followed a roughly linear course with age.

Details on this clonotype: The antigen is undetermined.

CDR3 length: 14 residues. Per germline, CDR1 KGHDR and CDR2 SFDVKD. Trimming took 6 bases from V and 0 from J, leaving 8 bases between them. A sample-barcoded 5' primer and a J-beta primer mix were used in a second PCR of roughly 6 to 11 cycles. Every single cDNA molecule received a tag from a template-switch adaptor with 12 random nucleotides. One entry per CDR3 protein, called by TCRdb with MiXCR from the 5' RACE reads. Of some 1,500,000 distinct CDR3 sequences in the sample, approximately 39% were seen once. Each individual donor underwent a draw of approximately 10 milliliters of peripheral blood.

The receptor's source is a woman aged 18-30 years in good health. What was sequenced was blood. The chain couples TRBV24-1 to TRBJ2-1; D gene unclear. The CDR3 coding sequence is TGTGCCACCAGTTCGGTCTCCTCCTACAATGAGCAGTTCTTC. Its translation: CATSSVSSYNEQFF.